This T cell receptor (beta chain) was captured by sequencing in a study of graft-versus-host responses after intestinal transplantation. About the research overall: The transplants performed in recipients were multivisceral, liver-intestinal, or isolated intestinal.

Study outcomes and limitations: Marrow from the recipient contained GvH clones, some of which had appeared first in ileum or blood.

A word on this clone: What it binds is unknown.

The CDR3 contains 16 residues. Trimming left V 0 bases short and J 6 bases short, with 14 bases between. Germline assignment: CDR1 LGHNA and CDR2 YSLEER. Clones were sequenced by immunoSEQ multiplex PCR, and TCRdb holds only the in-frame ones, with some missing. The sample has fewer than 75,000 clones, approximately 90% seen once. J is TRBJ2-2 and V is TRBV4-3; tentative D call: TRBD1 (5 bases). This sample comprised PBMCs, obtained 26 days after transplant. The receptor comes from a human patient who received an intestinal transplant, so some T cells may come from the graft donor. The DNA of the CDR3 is TGCGCCAGCAGCCAAGATTTAGCAGTAGGGGCCGGGGAGCTGTTTTTT. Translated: CASSQDLAVGAGELFF.